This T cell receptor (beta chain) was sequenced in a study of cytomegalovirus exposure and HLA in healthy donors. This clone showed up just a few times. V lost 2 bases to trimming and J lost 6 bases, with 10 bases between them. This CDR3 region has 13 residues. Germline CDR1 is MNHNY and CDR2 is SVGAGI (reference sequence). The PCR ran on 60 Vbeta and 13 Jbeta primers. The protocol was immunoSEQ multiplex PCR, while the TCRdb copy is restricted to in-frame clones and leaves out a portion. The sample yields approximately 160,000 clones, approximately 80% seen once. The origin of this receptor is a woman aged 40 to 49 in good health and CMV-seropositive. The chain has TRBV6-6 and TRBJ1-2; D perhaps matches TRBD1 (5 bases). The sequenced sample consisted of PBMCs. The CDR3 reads CASSYRSGHGYTF. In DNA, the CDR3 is TGTGCCAGCAGTTACAGGTCAGGGCATGGCTACACCTTC.